This T cell receptor (beta chain) was sequenced in a study of T cell responses to AZD1222 COVID-19 vaccine. Using immunoSEQ multiplex PCR, the repertoire was profiled, and TCRdb retains in-frame clones only, with some absent. This sample has around 78,000 clones, with about nine tenths found just once. Comment on this clone: The antigen remains unidentified.

Findings and limits, study-wide: There were mostly white British donors and more females than males, and clonal diversity was possibly underestimated. Dominant at 160-218 and 743-854, vaccine-associated CD4 TCRs also spanned spike. Only a handful of individuals given AZD1222 were seropositive at baseline. Two AZD1222 administrations were followed by greater Spike-specific TCR breadth and depth.

The germline V gene encodes CDR1 MGHDK and CDR2 SYGVNS. Trimming took 3 bases from V and 8 from J, leaving 8 bases between them. The CDR3 covers 11 residues. The chain joins TRBV25-1 to TRBJ2-7, with no clear D. The sequence was obtained from an adult in good health. The sample was peripheral blood, taken on day 0 of AZD1222 vaccination. The CDR3 region has the DNA TGTGCCAGCAGTGATTCCGTACAGCAGTACTTC. Protein sequence: CASSDSVQQYF.